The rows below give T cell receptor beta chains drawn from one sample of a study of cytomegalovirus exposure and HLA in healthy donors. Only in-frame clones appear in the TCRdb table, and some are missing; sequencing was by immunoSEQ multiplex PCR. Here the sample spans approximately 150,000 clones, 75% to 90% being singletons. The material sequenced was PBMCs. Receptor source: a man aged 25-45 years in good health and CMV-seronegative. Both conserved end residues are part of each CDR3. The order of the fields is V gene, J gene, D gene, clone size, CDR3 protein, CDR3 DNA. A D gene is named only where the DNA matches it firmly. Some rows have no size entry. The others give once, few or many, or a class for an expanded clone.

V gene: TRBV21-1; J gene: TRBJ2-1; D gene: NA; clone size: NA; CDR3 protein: CASSKVEGSYNEQFF; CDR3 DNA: TGTGCCAGCAGCAAAGTAGAGGGCAGCTACAATGAGCAGTTCTTC
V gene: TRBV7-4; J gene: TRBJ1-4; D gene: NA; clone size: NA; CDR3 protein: CASSLGAPEKLFF; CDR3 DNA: TGTGCCAGCAGCTTAGGGGCCCCTGAAAAACTGTTTTTT
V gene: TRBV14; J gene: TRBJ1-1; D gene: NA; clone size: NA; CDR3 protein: CASSPTGLDAEAFF; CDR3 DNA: TGTGCCAGCAGCCCTACAGGGCTGGACGCTGAAGCTTTCTTT
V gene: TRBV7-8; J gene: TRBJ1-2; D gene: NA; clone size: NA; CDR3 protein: CASSSKTSQGGDYGYTF; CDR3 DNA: TGTGCCAGCAGCTCAAAAACCTCACAGGGTGGGGACTATGGCTACACCTTC
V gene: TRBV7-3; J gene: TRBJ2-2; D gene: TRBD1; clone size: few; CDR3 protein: CASSLDRDTGELFF; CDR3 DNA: TGTGCCAGCAGCTTAGACAGGGACACCGGGGAGCTGTTTTTT
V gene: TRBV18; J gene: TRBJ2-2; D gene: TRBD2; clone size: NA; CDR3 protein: CASSPGSSGRPLTGELFF; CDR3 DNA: TGTGCCAGCTCACCAGGATCTAGCGGCCGACCTTTAACCGGGGAGCTGTTTTTT
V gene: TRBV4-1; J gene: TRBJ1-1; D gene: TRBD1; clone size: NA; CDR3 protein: CASSQDQGAGTEAFF; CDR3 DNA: TGCGCCAGCAGCCAAGATCAGGGGGCGGGTACTGAAGCTTTCTTT
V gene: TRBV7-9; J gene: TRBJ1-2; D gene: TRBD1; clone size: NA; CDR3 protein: CSSSLVGQGAWSGYGYTF; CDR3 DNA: TGTTCCAGCAGCTTAGTTGGACAGGGTGCATGGTCGGGCTATGGCTACACCTTC
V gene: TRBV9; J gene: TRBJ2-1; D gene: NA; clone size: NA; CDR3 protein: CASSVGPNEQFF; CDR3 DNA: TGTGCCAGCAGCGTTGGCCCCAATGAGCAGTTCTTC
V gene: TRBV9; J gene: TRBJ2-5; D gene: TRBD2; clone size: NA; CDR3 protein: CASSLGLVAETQYF; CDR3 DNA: TGTGCCAGCAGCCTCGGACTAGTAGCAGAGACCCAGTACTTC
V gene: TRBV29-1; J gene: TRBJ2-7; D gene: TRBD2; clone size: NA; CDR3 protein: CSVPTSGDRYEQYF; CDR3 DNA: TGCAGCGTTCCAACTAGCGGAGACAGGTACGAGCAGTACTTC
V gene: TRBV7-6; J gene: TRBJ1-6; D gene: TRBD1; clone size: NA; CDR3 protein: CASSRDRDYSPLHF; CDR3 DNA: TGTGCCAGCAGCCGGGACAGGGACTATTCACCCCTCCACTTT
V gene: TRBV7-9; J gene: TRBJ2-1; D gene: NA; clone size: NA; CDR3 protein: CASSRRTASSYNEQFF; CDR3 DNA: TGTGCCAGCAGCCGAAGGACAGCGAGCTCCTACAATGAGCAGTTCTTC
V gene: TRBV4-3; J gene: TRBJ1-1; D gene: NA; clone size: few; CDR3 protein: CASSQEGRGAVLMNTEAFF; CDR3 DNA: TGCGCCAGCAGCCAAGAGGGGAGGGGAGCGGTTCTCATGAACACTGAAGCTTTCTTT
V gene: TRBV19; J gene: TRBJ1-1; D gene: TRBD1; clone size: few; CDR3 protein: CASSTSDRGDTEAFF; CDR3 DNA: TGTGCCAGTAGTACCTCCGACAGGGGTGACACTGAAGCTTTCTTT
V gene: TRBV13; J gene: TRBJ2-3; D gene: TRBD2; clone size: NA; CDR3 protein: CASSSLPGSGGFNTDTQYF; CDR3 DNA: TGTGCCAGCAGCTCCCTCCCGGGTAGCGGGGGGTTTAACACAGATACGCAGTATTTT
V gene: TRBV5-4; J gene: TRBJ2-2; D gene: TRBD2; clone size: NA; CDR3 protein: CASSHLRRGGDTGELFF; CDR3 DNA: TGTGCCAGCAGCCACCTTAGGCGGGGGGGCGACACCGGGGAGCTGTTTTTT
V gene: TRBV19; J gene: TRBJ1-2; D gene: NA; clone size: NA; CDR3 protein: CASSIDHLNMQGYGYTF; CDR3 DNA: TGTGCCAGTAGTATAGATCATCTCAACATGCAGGGGTATGGCTACACCTTC
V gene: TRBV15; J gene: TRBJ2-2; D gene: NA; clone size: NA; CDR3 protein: CATSRDTRTNTGELFF; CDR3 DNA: TGTGCCACCAGCAGGGACACCCGGACGAACACCGGGGAGCTGTTTTTT
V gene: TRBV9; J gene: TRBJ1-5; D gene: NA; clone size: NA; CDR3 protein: CASSVEGDQPQHF; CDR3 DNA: TGTGCCAGCAGCGTAGAGGGGGATCAGCCCCAGCATTTT
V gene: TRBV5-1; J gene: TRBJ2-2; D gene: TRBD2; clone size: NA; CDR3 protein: CASSFLGPGGTGELFF; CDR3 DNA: TGCGCCAGCAGCTTCCTGGGACCGGGGGGGACCGGGGAGCTGTTTTTT
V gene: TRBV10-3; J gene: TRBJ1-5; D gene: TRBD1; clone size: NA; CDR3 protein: CAISSEGWGQGVQPQHF; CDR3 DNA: TGTGCCATCAGCAGCGAGGGGTGGGGACAGGGGGTTCAGCCCCAGCATTTT
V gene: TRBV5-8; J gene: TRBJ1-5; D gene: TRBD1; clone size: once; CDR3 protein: CASSSGGVPGPQHF; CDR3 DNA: TGTGCCAGCAGTTCAGGGGGCGTCCCGGGGCCCCAGCATTTT
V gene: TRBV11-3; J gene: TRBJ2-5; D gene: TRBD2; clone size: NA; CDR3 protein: CASSPGGGTETQYF; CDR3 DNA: TGTGCCAGCAGCCCCGGCGGGGGTACGGAGACCCAGTACTTC
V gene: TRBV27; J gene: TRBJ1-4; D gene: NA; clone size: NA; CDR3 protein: CASSWGGGEKLFF; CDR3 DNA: TGTGCCAGCAGTTGGGGAGGAGGTGAAAAACTGTTTTTT
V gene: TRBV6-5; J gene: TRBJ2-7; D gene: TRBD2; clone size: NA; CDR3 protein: CASSYSIAGVSYEQYF; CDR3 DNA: TGTGCCAGCAGTTACTCGATAGCGGGCGTTTCCTACGAGCAGTACTTC
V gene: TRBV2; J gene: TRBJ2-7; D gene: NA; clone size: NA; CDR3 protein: CASSEGRTEQYF; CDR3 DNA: TGTGCCAGCAGTGAGGGGAGGACCGAGCAGTACTTC
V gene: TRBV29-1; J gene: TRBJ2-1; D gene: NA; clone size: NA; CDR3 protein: CSVFTGNMNEQFF; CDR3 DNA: TGCAGCGTTTTCACAGGGAATATGAATGAGCAGTTCTTC
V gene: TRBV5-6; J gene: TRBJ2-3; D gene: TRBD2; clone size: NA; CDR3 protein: CASSLFASGRATDTQYF; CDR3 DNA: TGTGCCAGCAGCTTGTTCGCTAGCGGGAGGGCAACAGATACGCAGTATTTT
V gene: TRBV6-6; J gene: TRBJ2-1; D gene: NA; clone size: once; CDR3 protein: CASSYSRGRYNEQFF; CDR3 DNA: TGTGCCAGCAGTTACTCAAGGGGCAGGTACAATGAGCAGTTCTTC
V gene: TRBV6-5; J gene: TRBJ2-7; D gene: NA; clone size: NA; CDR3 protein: CASSPVRGSYEQYF; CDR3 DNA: TGTGCCAGCAGCCCTGTCAGGGGAAGCTACGAGCAGTACTTC
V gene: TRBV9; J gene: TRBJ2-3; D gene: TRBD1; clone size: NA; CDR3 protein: CASSPPQGADTQYF; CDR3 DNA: TGTGCCAGCAGCCCCCCACAGGGGGCAGATACGCAGTATTTT
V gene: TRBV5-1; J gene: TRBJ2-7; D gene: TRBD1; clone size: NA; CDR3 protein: CASSPYTGGTSYEQYF; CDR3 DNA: TGCGCCAGCAGCCCCTATACAGGGGGTACGTCCTACGAGCAGTACTTC
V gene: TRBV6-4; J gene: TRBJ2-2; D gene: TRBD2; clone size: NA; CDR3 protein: CASSLTSGVNTGELFF; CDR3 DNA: TGTGCCAGCAGTTTGACTAGCGGGGTTAACACCGGGGAGCTGTTTTTT
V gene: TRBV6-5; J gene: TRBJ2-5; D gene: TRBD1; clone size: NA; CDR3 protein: CASSSSSGGMGETQYF; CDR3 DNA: TGTGCCAGCAGTTCGTCTTCAGGGGGCATGGGAGAGACCCAGTACTTC
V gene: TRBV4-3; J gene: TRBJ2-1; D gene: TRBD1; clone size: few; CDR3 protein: CASSQGQGAEQFF; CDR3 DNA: TGCGCCAGCAGCCAGGGACAGGGGGCTGAGCAGTTCTTC
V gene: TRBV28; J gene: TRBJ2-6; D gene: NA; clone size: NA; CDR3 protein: CASSYPGNGANVLTF; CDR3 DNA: TGTGCCAGCAGTTATCCAGGGAATGGGGCCAACGTCCTGACTTTC
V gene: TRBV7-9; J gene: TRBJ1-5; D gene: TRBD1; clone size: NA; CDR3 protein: CASSSTGQQPQHF; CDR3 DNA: TGTGCCAGCAGCTCGACAGGGCAACAGCCCCAGCATTTT
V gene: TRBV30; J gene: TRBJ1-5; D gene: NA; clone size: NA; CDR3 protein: CAWSQGINQPQHF; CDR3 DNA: TGTGCCTGGAGTCAGGGCATCAATCAGCCCCAGCATTTT
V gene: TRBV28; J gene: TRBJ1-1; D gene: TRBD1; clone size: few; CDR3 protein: CASSPGTGVTEAFF; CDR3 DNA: TGTGCCAGCTCCCCGGGTACAGGGGTGACTGAAGCTTTCTTT
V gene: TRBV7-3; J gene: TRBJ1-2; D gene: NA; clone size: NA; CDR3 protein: CASSLTSGSGYGYTF; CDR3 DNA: TGTGCCAGCAGCTTAACGAGCGGGAGCGGCTATGGCTACACCTTC
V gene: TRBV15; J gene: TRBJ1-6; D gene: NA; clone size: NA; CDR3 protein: CATTIIFGSPLHF; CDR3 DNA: TGTGCCACCACCATTATCTTCGGTTCACCCCTCCACTTT
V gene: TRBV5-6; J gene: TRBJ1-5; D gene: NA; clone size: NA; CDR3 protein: CASSLVGRGQPQHF; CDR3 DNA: TGTGCCAGCAGCTTGGTAGGGAGAGGACAGCCCCAGCATTTT
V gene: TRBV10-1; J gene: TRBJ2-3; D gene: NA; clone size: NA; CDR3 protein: CASSDGGGERDTQYF; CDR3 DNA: TGCGCCAGCAGTGACGGAGGGGGCGAGAGAGATACGCAGTATTTT
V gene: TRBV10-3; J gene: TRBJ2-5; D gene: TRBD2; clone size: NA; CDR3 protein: CAISVPGGQETQYF; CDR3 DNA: TGTGCCATCAGTGTCCCGGGGGGCCAAGAGACCCAGTACTTC
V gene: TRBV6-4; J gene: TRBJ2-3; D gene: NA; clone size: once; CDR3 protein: CASSPVRGDTQYF; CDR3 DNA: TGTGCCAGCAGTCCGGTCAGGGGAGATACGCAGTATTTT
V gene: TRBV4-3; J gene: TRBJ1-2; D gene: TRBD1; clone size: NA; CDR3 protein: CASSQGQGAYYGYTF; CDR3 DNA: TGCGCCAGCAGCCAGGGGCAGGGGGCCTACTATGGCTACACCTTC
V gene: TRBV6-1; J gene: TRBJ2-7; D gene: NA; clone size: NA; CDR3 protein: CASSDSDTIFYEQYF; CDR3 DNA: TGTGCCAGCAGTGACTCGGACACAATCTTCTACGAGCAGTACTTC
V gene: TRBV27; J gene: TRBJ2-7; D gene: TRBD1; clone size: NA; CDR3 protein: CASTEVGTGAYEQYF; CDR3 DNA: TGTGCCAGCACTGAAGTAGGAACAGGGGCCTACGAGCAGTACTTC
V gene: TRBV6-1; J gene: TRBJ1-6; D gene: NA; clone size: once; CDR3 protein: CASWRDDSYNSPLHF; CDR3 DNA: TGTGCCAGCTGGCGGGACGACTCCTATAATTCACCCCTCCACTTT
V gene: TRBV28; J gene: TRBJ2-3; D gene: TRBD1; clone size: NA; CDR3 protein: CASSLVPGQGPTDTQYF; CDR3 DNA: TGTGCCAGCAGTTTAGTCCCGGGACAGGGACCCACAGATACGCAGTATTTT
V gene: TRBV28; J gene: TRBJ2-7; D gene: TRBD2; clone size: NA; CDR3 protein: CASRRTSVNEQYF; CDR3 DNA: TGTGCCAGCAGAAGGACTAGCGTAAACGAGCAGTACTTC
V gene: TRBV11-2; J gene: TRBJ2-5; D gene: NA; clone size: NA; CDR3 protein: CASSYPGEQYF; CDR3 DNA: TGTGCCAGCAGCTATCCCGGGGAGCAGTACTTC